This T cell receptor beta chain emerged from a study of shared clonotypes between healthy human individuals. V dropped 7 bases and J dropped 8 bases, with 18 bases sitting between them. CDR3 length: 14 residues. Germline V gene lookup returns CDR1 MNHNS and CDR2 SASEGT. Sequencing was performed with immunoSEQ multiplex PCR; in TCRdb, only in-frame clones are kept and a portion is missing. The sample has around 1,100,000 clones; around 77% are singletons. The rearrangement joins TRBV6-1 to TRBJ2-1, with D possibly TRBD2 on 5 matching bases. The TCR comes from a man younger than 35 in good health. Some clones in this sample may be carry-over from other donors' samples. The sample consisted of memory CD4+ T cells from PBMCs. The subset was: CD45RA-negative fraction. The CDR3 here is CASKEVEGSDEQFF. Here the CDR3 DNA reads TGTGCCAGCAAGGAGGTCGAGGGCAGCGATGAGCAGTTCTTC.